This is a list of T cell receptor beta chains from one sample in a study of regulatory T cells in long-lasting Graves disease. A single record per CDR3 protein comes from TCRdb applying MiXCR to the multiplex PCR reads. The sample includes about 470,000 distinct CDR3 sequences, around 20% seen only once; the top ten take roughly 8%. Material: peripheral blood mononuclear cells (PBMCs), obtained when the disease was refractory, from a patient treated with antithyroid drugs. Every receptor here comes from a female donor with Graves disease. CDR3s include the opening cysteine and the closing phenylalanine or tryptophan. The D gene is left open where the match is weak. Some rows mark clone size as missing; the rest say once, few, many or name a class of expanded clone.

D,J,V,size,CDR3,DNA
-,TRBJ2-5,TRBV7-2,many,CASSRSRQAQETQYF,TGTGCCAGCAGCAGAAGCCGACAGGCCCAAGAGACCCAGTACTTC
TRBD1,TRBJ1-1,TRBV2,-,CASTADREWWGAFF,TGTGCCAGCACCGCCGACAGGGAATGGTGGGGAGCCTTCTTT
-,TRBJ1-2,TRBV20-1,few,CSATETGTTGYTF,TGCAGTGCTACCGAGACGGGCACCACTGGCTACACCTTC
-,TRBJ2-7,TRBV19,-,CASSIDEREQYF,TGTGCCAGTAGTATAGATGAGCGGGAGCAGTACTTC
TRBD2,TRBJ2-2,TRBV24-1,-,CATSDPLLAKTGELFF,TGTGCCACCAGTGATCCGTTACTAGCGAAAACCGGGGAGCTGTTTTTT
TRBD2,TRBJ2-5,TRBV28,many,CASSQFGGVVGPETQYF,TGTGCCAGCAGTCAATTTGGGGGGGTAGTAGGGCCAGAGACCCAGTACTTC
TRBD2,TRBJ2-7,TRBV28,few,CASSLGVSGGRYEQYF,TGTGCCAGCAGTTTAGGGGTTAGCGGGGGCCGGTACGAGCAGTACTTC
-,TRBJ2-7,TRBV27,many,CASSLKGGYEQYF,TGTGCCAGCAGTCTAAAAGGGGGTTACGAGCAGTACTTC
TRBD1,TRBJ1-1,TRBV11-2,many,CASSPDEDRGHTEAFF,TGTGCCAGCAGCCCGGATGAGGACAGGGGTCATACTGAAGCTTTCTTT
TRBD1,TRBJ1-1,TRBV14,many,CASSQDRGRFTEAFF,TGTGCCAGCAGCCAAGACAGGGGGCGGTTTACTGAAGCTTTCTTT
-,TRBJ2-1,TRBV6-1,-,CASSERVLEYEQFF,TGTGCCAGCAGTGAAAGGGTTCTGGAGTACGAGCAGTTCTTC
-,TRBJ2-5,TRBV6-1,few,CARSKGGEQETQYF,TGTGCCAGAAGTAAGGGGGGCGAGCAAGAGACCCAGTACTTC
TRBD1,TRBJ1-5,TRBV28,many,CASSDGTGANQPQHF,TGTGCCAGCAGTGACGGGACAGGGGCAAATCAGCCCCAGCATTTT
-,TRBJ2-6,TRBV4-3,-,CASSQDRGSGANVLTF,TGCGCCAGCAGCCAAGATCGAGGCTCTGGGGCCAACGTCCTGACTTTC
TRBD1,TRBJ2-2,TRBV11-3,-,CASSFRDREPGELFF,TGTGCCAGCAGCTTCCGGGACAGGGAACCCGGGGAGCTGTTTTTT
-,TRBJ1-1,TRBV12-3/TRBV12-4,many,CASSTDTFTGMNTEAFF,TGTGCCAGCAGTACCGACACCTTTACGGGAATGAACACTGAAGCTTTCTTT
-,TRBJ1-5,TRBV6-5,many,CASSYSGRSNQPQHF,TGTGCCAGCAGTTATTCCGGCAGATCCAATCAGCCCCAGCATTTT
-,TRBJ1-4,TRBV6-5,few,CASSYENEKLFF,TGTGCCAGCAGTTACGAAAATGAAAAACTGTTTTTT
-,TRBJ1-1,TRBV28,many,CASSPLPTEAFF,TGTGCCAGCAGTCCCCTCCCCACTGAAGCTTTCTTT
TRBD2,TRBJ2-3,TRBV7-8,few,CASSSEGLAGGDTQYF,TGTGCCAGCAGCTCGGAGGGACTAGCTGGGGGAGATACGCAGTATTTT
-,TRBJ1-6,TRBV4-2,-,CASSQAPEPGITSPLHF,TGTGCCAGCAGCCAAGCCCCGGAGCCAGGGATTACTTCACCCCTCCACTTT
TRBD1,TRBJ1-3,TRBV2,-,CASSDTGGVGNTIYF,TGTGCCAGCAGTGATACAGGGGGTGTCGGAAACACCATATATTTT
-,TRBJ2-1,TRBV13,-,CASSSGRWANEQFF,TGTGCCAGCAGCTCCGGGAGATGGGCCAATGAGCAGTTCTTC
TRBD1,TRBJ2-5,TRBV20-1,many,CSADRGRVETQYF,TGCAGTGCGGACAGGGGGCGGGTGGAGACCCAGTACTTC
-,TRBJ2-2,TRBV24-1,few,CATSDSYTGELFF,TGTGCCACCAGTGACTCTTACACCGGGGAGCTGTTTTTT
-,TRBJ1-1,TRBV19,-,CASTPGRSNTEAFF,TGTGCCAGTACCCCGGGACGCAGCAACACTGAAGCTTTCTTT
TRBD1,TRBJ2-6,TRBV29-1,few,CSVGTGDRGLSGANVLTF,TGCAGCGTGGGGACAGGGGACAGGGGCCTCTCTGGGGCCAACGTCCTGACTTTC
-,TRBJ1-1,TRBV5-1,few,CASSLSGNRNTEAFF,TGCGCCAGCAGCTTGTCGGGGAATAGGAACACTGAAGCTTTCTTT
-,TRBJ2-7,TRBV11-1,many,CASSLARDGIYEQYF,TGTGCCAGCAGCTTAGCGCGGGACGGAATCTACGAGCAGTACTTC
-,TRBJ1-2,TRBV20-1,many,CSATVAETF,TGCAGTGCTACAGTGGCCGAAACCTTC
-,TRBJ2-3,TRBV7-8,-,CASSLVRAVVAGRTDTQYF,TGTGCCAGCAGCTTAGTGCGCGCGGTCGTGGCGGGCCGCACAGATACGCAGTATTTT
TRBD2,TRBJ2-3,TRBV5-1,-,CASSLSSGRTDTQYF,TGCGCCAGCAGCTTGTCTAGCGGACGCACAGATACGCAGTATTTT
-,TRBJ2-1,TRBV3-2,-,CASSHPTGTGANEQFF,TGTGCCAGCAGCCACCCCACCGGGACAGGGGCTAATGAGCAGTTCTTC
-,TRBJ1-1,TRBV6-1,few,CASSEGWTEAFF,TGTGCCAGCAGTGAAGGGTGGACTGAAGCTTTCTTT
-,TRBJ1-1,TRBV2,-,CASISGAEAFF,TGTGCCAGCATTAGTGGGGCTGAAGCTTTCTTT
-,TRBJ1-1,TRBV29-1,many,CSVERRLSNTEAFF,TGCAGCGTTGAGAGGCGTCTCTCTAACACTGAAGCTTTCTTT
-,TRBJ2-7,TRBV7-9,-,CASSLAAQDSYEQYF,TGTGCCAGCAGCTTAGCCGCACAGGACTCCTACGAGCAGTACTTC
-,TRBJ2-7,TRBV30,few,CAWRGAPYNSYEQYF,TGTGCCTGGAGGGGTGCCCCATATAATTCCTACGAGCAGTACTTC
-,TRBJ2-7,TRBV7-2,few,CASHLEGTSSRYYEQYF,TGTGCCAGCCATTTGGAGGGTACTAGCAGTCGCTACTACGAGCAGTACTTC
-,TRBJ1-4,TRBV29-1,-,CSVSMEAGEKLFF,TGCAGCGTGTCAATGGAAGCCGGTGAAAAACTGTTTTTT
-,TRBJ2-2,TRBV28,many,CASSPVARRYTGELFF,TGTGCCAGCAGTCCGGTAGCCCGGCGGTACACCGGGGAGCTGTTTTTT
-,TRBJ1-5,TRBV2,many,CASSEGQNQPQHF,TGTGCCAGCAGTGAAGGACAGAATCAGCCCCAGCATTTT
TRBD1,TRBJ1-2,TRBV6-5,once,CASSYSQGEAYGYTF,TGTGCCAGCAGTTACTCGCAGGGGGAGGCTTATGGCTACACCTTC
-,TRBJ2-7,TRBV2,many,CASGREMTYEQYF,TGTGCCAGCGGTAGAGAAATGACCTACGAGCAGTACTTC
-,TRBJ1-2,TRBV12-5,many,CASGFDVGGSNQNGYTF,TGTGCTAGTGGTTTCGATGTAGGAGGCTCCAACCAGAATGGCTACACCTTC
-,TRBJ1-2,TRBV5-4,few,CASSLWGQPKRNYGYTF,TGTGCCAGCAGCTTATGGGGCCAGCCAAAAAGAAACTATGGCTACACCTTC
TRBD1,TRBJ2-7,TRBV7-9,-,CASSLRTGNEQYF,TGTGCCAGCAGCTTAAGGACAGGAAACGAGCAGTACTTC
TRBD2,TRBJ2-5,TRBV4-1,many,CASSQVPGLAGAETQYF,TGCGCCAGCAGCCAAGTCCCTGGACTAGCGGGAGCTGAGACCCAGTACTTC
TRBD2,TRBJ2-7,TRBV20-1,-,CSARENGGVGEQYF,TGCAGTGCTAGGGAAAATGGGGGGGTTGGCGAGCAGTACTTC
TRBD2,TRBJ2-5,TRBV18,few,CASSRILAAQETQYF,TGTGCCAGCTCACGGATACTAGCGGCCCAAGAGACCCAGTACTTC
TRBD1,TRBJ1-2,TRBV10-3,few,CATLHGGTGVPGYTF,TGTGCCACCCTCCATGGAGGGACAGGGGTACCCGGCTACACCTTC
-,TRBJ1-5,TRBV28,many,CASSAILGALKPQHF,TGTGCCAGCAGTGCCATCTTGGGGGCGTTGAAGCCCCAGCATTTT
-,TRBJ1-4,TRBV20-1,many,CSARDYSGSHEKLFF,TGCAGTGCTAGAGATTATTCGGGGAGTCATGAAAAACTGTTTTTT
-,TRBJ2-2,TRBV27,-,CASSLFPATGELFF,TGTGCCAGCAGTTTGTTCCCGGCGACCGGGGAGCTGTTTTTT